This T cell receptor beta chain was captured in a study of cytomegalovirus exposure and HLA in healthy donors. Both 60 Vbeta primers and 13 Jbeta primers went into the PCR. Profiled with immunoSEQ multiplex PCR; TCRdb holds only in-frame clones, not every one. This sample has some 190,000 clones; just under 80% occur once, and the top ten carry roughly 2.7%. This receptor was identified in a female donor in good health and CMV-seronegative. The sample was PBMCs.

CDR3 nucleotides: TGTGCCAGCTGCCAGACAGGAATGTCGACAGATACGCAGTATTTT. Its translation: CASCQTGMSTDTQYF. This chain connects TRBV7-9 to TRBJ2-3; D is possibly TRBD1 (6 bases). The CDR3 loop spans 15 amino acids. The germline V and J ends were trimmed by 8 bases and 3 bases, with 18 bases remaining between them. CDR1 and CDR2 from the germline V gene are SEHNR and FQNEAQ (reference sequence).